Listed here are 11 T cell receptor beta chains from one sample, sequenced in a study of regulatory T cells in long-lasting Graves disease. Time point given: newly diagnosed GD, antithyroid drugs for less than 3 months. PBMC-derived RNA was used for the TCR library. CDR3 regions were amplified by Arm-PCR using iRepertoire HTBI primers to build TCR beta libraries. TCRdb passed the multiplex PCR reads through MiXCR, listing each CDR3 protein once. The sample has around 500,000 distinct CDR3 sequences; 13% are singletons. This sample also appeared in a second study, on T cells in Graves' hyperthyroidism and ophthalmopathy.

The sample was peripheral blood mononuclear cells (PBMCs), taken at new diagnosis, from a patient treated with antithyroid drugs. Receptors were obtained from a man younger than 45 with Graves disease.

Only a few counts were recorded for this clonotype. The CDR3 DNA reads TGTGCCAGTAGTATGTCCAGCGGGAGTGGCTCCCTCTACGAGCAGTACTTC. Its translation: CASSMSSGSGSLYEQYF. The chain recombines TRBV19 with TRBJ2-7; 8 bases are shared with TRBD2. V was pared by 3 bases and J by 3 bases, with 13 bases of the junction left unmatched. This CDR3 is built from 17 residues. From germline, CDR1 is LNHDA and CDR2 SQIVND (reference sequence). The whole variable domain, remainder taken from reference TRBV19 and TRBJ2-7, is DGGITQSPKYLFRKEGQNVTLSCEQNLNHDAMYWYRQDPGQGLRLIYYSQIVNDFQKGDIAEGYSVSREKKESFPLTVTSAQKNPTAFYLCASSMSSGSGSLYEQYFGPGTRLTVT.

This clonotype was seen a few times. The rearrangement joins TRBV5-4 to TRBJ1-2; no firm D call. Germline V gives CDR1 SGHNT, CDR2 YYREEE (reference sequence). Trimming pared 4 bases from V and 2 bases from J, leaving 12 bases between. The CDR3 runs 14 residues. CDR3 in amino acids: CASSPAQRNYGYTF. In DNA form, the CDR3 reads TGTGCCAGCAGCCCGGCACAGAGAAACTATGGCTACACCTTC.

There are many counts of this clonotype. The chain recombines TRBV20-1 with TRBJ1-1; possibly TRBD1 for D (5 bases). The V gene's germline CDR1 is DFQATT and CDR2 SNEGSKA (reference sequence). Trimming shortened V by 7 bases and J by 0 bases, and 12 bases separated the two germline ends. The CDR3 sequence is 13 residues long. The CDR3 protein is CSVGGVMNTEAFF. Written as DNA, the CDR3 is TGCAGTGTGGGGGGAGTTATGAACACTGAAGCTTTCTTT.

The chain carries TRBV9 and TRBJ2-4, with 8 bases aligning to TRBD2. CDR3 size: 19 residues. V gave up 0 bases and J gave up 0 bases; unmatched junction bases: 11. Looked up from germline, CDR1 is SGDLS and CDR2 is YYNGEE. CDR3 DNA sequence: TGTGCCAGCAGCGTAGAGGATAGCGGGAACCCACTAGCCAAAAACATTCAGTACTTC. Its translation is CASSVEDSGNPLAKNIQYF.

This clonotype was seen at least ten times. V gene TRBV19 combines with J gene TRBJ2-5, with 9 positions matching TRBD1. The CDR3 has 14 amino acids. Per germline, CDR1 LNHDA and CDR2 SQIVND (reference sequence). V shed 6 bases, J shed 5 bases, and the junction held 7 bases outside the gene matches. CDR3 nucleotide sequence: TGTGCCAGTAGATCCGACAGGGGGGTGGAGACCCAGTACTTC. It is translated as CASRSDRGVETQYF.

The V and J genes are TRBV2 and TRBJ2-7; the match to TRBD2 covers 8 bases. CDR1 and CDR2 (germline): SNHLY, FYNNEI. V lost 6 bases, J lost 4 bases, and 11 bases stayed unmatched. This CDR3 comprises 15 residues. The CDR3 region has the DNA TGTGCCAGCAGAGGGACTAGTCCCCGCAGTTACGAGCAGTACTTC. Encoded protein: CASRGTSPRSYEQYF. The full variable domain, rest sourced from reference TRBV2 and TRBJ2-7, is EPEVTQTPSHQVTQMGQEVILRCVPISNHLYFYWYRQILGQKVEFLVSFYNNEISEKSEIFDDQFSVERPDGSNFTLKIRSTKLEDSAMYFCASRGTSPRSYEQYFGPGTRLTVT.

In this sample, this clonotype turned up many times. This chain joins TRBV18 and TRBJ2-7; D possibly uses TRBD1 or TRBD2 (5 bases each). Deletions cut 2 bases from V and 5 bases from J, with 13 bases between. This CDR3 spans 14 amino acids. CDR1 KGHSH and CDR2 LQKENI come from the germline V gene. The CDR3 here is CASSPDSYGDEQYF. The CDR3 DNA reads as TGTGCCAGCTCACCAGACAGTTACGGGGACGAGCAGTACTTC.

There are a few counts of this clonotype. Given a much more abundant clone one base away, this may be a read error. This chain uses TRBV12-3 or TRBV12-4 with TRBJ2-1, with D perhaps matching TRBD2 (5 bases). V was shortened by 6 bases and J by 5 bases, with 17 bases between the two germline ends. This CDR3 contains 15 residues. CDR3 nucleotides: TGTGCCAGCAGGCCGGCGGGTAATGCCCACAATGAGCAGTTCTTC. Residues: CASRPAGNAHNEQFF.

This clonotype has at least ten counts. At one of its ends the junction is not consistent with the germline gene, which may arise from a read error. The chain employs TRBV5-1 and TRBJ2-3, with 7 nucleotides matching TRBD2. The CDR3 contains 15 residues. From germline, CDR1 is SGHRS and CDR2 YFSETQ. CDR3 sequence (DNA): TGTGCCAGCAGCGTAAGTAGCGGGAGCACAGATACGCAGTATTTT. Protein: CASSVSSGSTDTQYF.

This clonotype was detected ten times or more. The chain employs TRBV10-2 and TRBJ2-7; the D is unclear. Germline-derived CDR1 and CDR2 are WSHSY and SAAADI. This CDR3 has 14 amino acids. V lost 2 bases and J lost 2, with 10 bases in between. The CDR3 is CASSESDGTYEQYF. CDR3 DNA sequence: TGCGCCAGCAGTGAGAGCGACGGTACCTACGAGCAGTACTTC.

In its sample, this clonotype was seen many times. The CDR3 DNA reads as TGCAGCGTAGCCCCAAGGAGCTACGAGCAGTACTTC. It encodes CSVAPRSYEQYF. The genes are TRBV29-1 and TRBJ2-7; D gene unclear. The CDR3 runs 12 residues. Germline assignment: CDR1 SQVTM and CDR2 ANQGSEA. V was shortened by 6 bases and J by 3 bases, with 12 bases between the two germline ends.